These T cell receptor beta chains were read from a single sample in a study of cytomegalovirus exposure and HLA in healthy donors. This table comes from immunoSEQ multiplex PCR, and its TCRdb copy is limited to in-frame clones, with some not included. The data hold roughly 100,000 clones, with 70% to 80% observed a single time. The sequenced material came from PBMCs. Source of these receptors: a man aged 40-50 years in good health and CMV-seronegative. Each CDR3 is given with its conserved first and last residue. The D gene is left open where the match is weak. The size entry is marked missing in some rows and otherwise reads once, few, many or a size class.

cdr3_aa	cdr3_nt	j_call	d_call	v_call	clone_size
CASSHRTSGGTYNEQFF	TGCGCCAGCAGCCACCGGACTAGCGGGGGGACGTACAATGAGCAGTTCTTC	TRBJ2-1	TRBD2	TRBV4-1	NA
CASSFGGQAKTNEKLFF	TGTGCCAGCAGCTTCGGAGGGCAGGCAAAAACTAATGAAAAACTGTTTTTT	TRBJ1-4	NA	TRBV7-2	NA
CASSQGRLAGGPWDTQYF	TGCGCCAGCAGCCAAGGTCGACTAGCGGGAGGGCCATGGGATACGCAGTATTTT	TRBJ2-3	TRBD2	TRBV4-1	NA
CASNGGANVLTF	TGTGCCAGCAACGGTGGGGCCAACGTCCTGACTTTC	TRBJ2-6	NA	TRBV2	few
CASSFWGGPSTDTQYF	TGTGCCAGCAGCTTCTGGGGGGGGCCTAGCACAGATACGCAGTATTTT	TRBJ2-3	NA	TRBV7-2	NA
CASSVTGGSNTEAFF	TGTGCCAGCAGCGTAACCGGGGGGTCGAACACTGAAGCTTTCTTT	TRBJ1-1	NA	TRBV9	few
CASSPPGREPYEQYF	TGTGCCAGTAGTCCCCCCGGCCGGGAACCCTACGAGCAGTACTTC	TRBJ2-7	NA	TRBV19	NA
CAISEGTGRWDGYTF	TGTGCCATCAGTGAGGGGACAGGGAGGTGGGATGGCTACACCTTC	TRBJ1-2	TRBD1	TRBV10-3	NA
CASSQSPGEIAEAFF	TGTGCCAGCAGCCAAAGCCCCGGGGAGATCGCTGAAGCTTTCTTT	TRBJ1-1	NA	TRBV4-2	few
CASSSVLDYEQYF	TGTGCCAGCAGCTCGGTCCTAGACTACGAGCAGTACTTC	TRBJ2-7	NA	TRBV5-6	NA
CASSLSGGRNQETQYF	TGTGCCAGCAGTTTATCGGGGGGACGGAACCAAGAGACCCAGTACTTC	TRBJ2-5	NA	TRBV27	once
CASLPVTGSNQPQHF	TGTGCCAGCCTTCCTGTGACAGGCTCCAATCAGCCCCAGCATTTT	TRBJ1-5	NA	TRBV7-2	NA
CASSIRDRVGYTF	TGTGCCAGTAGTATCCGGGACAGGGTTGGCTACACCTTC	TRBJ1-2	TRBD1	TRBV19	few
CASSPQGAGETQYF	TGCGCCAGCAGTCCTCAGGGGGCTGGGGAGACCCAGTACTTC	TRBJ2-5	TRBD1	TRBV10-1	NA
CASSTRTGSSYEQYF	TGTGCCAGCAGCACCCGGACAGGGAGCTCCTACGAGCAGTACTTC	TRBJ2-7	TRBD1	TRBV9	few
CASSQGQGYYEQYF	TGCGCCAGCAGCCAAGGACAGGGGTACTACGAGCAGTACTTC	TRBJ2-7	TRBD1	TRBV4-3	NA